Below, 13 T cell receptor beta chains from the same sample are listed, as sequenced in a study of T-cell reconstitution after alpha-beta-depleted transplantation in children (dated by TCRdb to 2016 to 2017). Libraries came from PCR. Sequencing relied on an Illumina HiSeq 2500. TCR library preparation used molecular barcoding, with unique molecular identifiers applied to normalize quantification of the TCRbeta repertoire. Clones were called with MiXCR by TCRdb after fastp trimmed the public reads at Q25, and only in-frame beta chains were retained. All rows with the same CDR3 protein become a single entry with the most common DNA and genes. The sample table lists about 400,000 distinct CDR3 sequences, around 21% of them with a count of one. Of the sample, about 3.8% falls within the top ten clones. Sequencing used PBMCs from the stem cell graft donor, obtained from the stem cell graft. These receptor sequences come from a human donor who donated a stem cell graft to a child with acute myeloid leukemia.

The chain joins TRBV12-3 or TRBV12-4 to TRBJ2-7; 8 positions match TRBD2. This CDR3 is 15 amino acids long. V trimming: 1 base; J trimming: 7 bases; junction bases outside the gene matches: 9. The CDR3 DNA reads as TGTGCCAGCAGTTTAGGTAGTAGCGGGGTATTTGAGCAGTACTTC. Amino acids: CASSLGSSGVFEQYF.

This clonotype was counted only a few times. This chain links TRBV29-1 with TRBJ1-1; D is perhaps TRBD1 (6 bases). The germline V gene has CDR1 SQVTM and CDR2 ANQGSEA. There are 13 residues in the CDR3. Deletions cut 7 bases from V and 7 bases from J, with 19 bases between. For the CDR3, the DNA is TGCAGCGCCGGTTTGGGAGGGGGAAGTGAAGCTTTCTTT. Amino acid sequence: CSAGLGGGSEAFF.

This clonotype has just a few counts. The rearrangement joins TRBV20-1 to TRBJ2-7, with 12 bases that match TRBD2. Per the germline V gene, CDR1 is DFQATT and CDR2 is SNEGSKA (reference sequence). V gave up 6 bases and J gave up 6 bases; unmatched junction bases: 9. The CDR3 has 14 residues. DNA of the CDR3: TGCAGTGCCAGCAAGACTAGCGGGAGTTCCGAGCAGTACTTC. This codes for CSASKTSGSSEQYF.

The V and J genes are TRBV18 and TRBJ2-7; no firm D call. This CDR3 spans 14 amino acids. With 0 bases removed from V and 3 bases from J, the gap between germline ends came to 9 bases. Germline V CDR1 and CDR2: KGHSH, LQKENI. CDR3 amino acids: CASSPPAQNYEQYF. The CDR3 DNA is TGTGCCAGCTCACCACCGGCACAGAACTACGAGCAGTACTTC.

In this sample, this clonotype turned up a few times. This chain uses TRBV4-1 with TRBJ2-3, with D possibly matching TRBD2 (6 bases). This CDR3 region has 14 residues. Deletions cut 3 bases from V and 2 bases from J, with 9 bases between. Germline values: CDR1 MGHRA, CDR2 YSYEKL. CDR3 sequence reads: CASSQAGNTDTQYF. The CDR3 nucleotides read TGCGCCAGCAGCCAGGCGGGAAACACAGATACGCAGTATTTT.

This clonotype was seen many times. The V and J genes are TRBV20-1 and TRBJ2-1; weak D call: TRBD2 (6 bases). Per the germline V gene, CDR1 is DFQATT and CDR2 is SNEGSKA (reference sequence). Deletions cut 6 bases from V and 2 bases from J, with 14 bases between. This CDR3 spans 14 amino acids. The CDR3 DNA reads TGCAGTGCGCGGGAAGGAGGGACCTACAATGAGCAGTTCTTC. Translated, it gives CSAREGGTYNEQFF.

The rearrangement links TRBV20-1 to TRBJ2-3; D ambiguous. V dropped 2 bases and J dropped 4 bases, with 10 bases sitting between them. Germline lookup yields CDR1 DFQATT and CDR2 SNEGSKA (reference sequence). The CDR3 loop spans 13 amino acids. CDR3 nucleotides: TGCAGTGCTAGAATGTCTTCATCAGATACGCAGTATTTT. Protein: CSARMSSSDTQYF.

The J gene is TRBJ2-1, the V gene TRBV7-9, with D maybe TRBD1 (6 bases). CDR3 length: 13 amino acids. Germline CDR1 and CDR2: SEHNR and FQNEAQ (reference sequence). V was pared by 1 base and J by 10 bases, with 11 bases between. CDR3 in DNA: TGTGCCAGCAGCTTAGTCTCACAGGGAGAGCAGTTCTTC. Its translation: CASSLVSQGEQFF.

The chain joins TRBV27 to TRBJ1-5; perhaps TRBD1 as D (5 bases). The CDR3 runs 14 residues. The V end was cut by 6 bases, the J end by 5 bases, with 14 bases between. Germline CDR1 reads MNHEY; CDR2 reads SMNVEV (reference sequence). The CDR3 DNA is TGTGCCAGCAGCGAATTACTGGGGGATCAGCCCCAGCATTTT. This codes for CASSELLGDQPQHF.

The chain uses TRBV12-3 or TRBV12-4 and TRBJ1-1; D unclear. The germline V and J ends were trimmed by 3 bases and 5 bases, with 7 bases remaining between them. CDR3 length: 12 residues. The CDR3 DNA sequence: TGTGCCAGCAGTTTTGGGCGAACTGAAGCTTTCTTT. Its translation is CASSFGRTEAFF.

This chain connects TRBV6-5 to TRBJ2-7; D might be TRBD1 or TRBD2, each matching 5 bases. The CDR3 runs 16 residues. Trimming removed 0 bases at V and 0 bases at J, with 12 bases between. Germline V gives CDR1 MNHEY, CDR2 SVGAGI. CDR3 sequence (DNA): TGTGCCAGCAGTTACTCCGGGACCCCGAGCTCCTACGAGCAGTACTTC. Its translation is CASSYSGTPSSYEQYF.

The CDR3: CASSGTISYEQYF. The CDR3 nucleotides are TGTGCCAGTTCCGGGACCATCTCCTACGAGCAGTACTTC. The chain carries TRBV18 and TRBJ2-7; D is possibly TRBD1 or TRBD2 (5 bases each). The CDR3 consists of 13 residues. Germline V lookup: CDR1 KGHSH, CDR2 LQKENI. V was shortened by 9 bases and J by 0 bases, with 12 bases between the two germline ends.

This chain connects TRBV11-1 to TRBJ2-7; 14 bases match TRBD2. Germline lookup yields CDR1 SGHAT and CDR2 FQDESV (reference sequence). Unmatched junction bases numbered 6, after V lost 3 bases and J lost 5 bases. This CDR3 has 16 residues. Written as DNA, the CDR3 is TGTGCCAGCAGCTTGACTAGCGGGAGGGCCCGGGACGAGCAGTACTTC. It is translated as CASSLTSGRARDEQYF.